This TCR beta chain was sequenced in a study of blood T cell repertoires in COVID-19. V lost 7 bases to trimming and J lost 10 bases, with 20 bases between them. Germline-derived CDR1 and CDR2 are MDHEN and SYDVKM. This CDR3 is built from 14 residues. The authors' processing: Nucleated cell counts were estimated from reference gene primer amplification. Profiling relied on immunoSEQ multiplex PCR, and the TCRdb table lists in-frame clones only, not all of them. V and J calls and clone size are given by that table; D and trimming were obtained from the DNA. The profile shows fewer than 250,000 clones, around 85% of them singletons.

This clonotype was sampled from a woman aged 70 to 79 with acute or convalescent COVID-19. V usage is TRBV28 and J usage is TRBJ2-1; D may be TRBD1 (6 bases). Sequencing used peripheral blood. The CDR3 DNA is TGTGCCAGCACCTGGGCAGGGGTTTGGGTGGAGCAGTTCTTC. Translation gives CASTWAGVWVEQFF.